What follows is one T cell receptor beta chain and its context. V was pared by 1 base and J by 2 bases, with 8 bases between. CDR1 and CDR2 (germline): SEHNR, FQNEAQ (reference sequence). The CDR3 is 14 residues long. As defined, naive CD8 cells were CD45RO-negative and positively selected for CCR7, with terminally differentiated effector memory CD45RA+ cells excluded. This sample is part of a study of shared clonotypes between healthy human individuals. The table came from immunoSEQ multiplex PCR; TCRdb's copy has only in-frame clones and leaves some out. The sample has more than 500,000 clones; approximately 95% are singletons.

This clonotype was sampled from a woman under 40 in good health. The chain employs TRBV7-9 and TRBJ1-2; D gene uncertain. The sequenced sample consisted of naive CD8+ T cells sorted from blood. CDR3 in amino acids: CASSLGLGNYGYTF. As DNA, the CDR3 is TGTGCCAGCAGCTTAGGGTTAGGGAACTATGGCTACACCTTC.